These T cell receptor beta chains were read from a single sample in a study of cytomegalovirus exposure and HLA in healthy donors. This table comes from immunoSEQ multiplex PCR, and its TCRdb copy is limited to in-frame clones, with some not included. The data hold over 130,000 clones, with 79% observed a single time. The sequenced sample consisted of PBMCs. The receptors originated from a man in his fifties or sixties in good health and CMV-seropositive. Both conserved end residues are part of each CDR3. The D gene is left open where the match is weak. For some rows the clone size is stated as once, few or many, or as a class when expanded; others skip it.

>TRBD1|NA|TRBV6-1|TRBJ1-6
CASSDPAGTGNSPLHF
>TRBD1|NA|TRBV7-9|TRBJ2-3
CASSDNRGHSTDTQYF
>NA|NA|TRBV19|TRBJ2-1
CASSITGPSNEQFF
>TRBD2|few|TRBV7-9|TRBJ2-3
CASSPSGSSTDTQYF
>NA|once|TRBV5-1|TRBJ1-3
CASKTGTGNTIYF
>TRBD2|NA|TRBV4-2|TRBJ2-2
CASSQGGLAGGATGELFF
>TRBD2|NA|TRBV4-2|TRBJ2-1
CASSQDPSGRGNEQFF
>NA|NA|TRBV9|TRBJ2-7
CASSVAPNYEQYF
>NA|NA|TRBV5-1|TRBJ2-5
CASSLGQQEAQYF
>TRBD1|NA|TRBV28|TRBJ1-6
CASTPGQGISPLHF
>TRBD2|few|TRBV7-9|TRBJ2-1
CSSSLAGLAGRNEQFF